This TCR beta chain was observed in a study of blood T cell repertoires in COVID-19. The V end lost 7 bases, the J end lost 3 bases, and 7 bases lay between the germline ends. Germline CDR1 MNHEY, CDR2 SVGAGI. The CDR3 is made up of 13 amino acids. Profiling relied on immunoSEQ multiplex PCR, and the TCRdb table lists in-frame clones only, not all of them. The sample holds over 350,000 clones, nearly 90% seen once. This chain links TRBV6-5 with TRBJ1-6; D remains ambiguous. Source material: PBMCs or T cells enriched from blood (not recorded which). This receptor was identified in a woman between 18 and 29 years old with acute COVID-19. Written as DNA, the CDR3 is TGTGCCAGCACCCCAAACTATAATTCACCCCTCCACTTT. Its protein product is CASTPNYNSPLHF.